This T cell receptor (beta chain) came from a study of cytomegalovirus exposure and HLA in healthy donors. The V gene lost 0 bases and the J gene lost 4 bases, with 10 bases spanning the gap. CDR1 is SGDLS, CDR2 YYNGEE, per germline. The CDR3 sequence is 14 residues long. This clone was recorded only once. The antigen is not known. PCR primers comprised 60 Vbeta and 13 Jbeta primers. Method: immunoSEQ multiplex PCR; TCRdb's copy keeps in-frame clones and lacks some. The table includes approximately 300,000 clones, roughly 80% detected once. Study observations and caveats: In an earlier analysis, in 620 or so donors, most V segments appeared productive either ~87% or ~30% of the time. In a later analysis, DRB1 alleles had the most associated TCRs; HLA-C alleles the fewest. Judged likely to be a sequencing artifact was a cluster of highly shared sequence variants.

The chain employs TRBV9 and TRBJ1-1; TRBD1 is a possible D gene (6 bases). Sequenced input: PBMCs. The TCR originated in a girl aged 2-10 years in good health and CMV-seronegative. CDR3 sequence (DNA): TGTGCCAGCAGCGTAGAAGGCAGGGGCACTGAAGCTTTCTTT. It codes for CASSVEGRGTEAFF.